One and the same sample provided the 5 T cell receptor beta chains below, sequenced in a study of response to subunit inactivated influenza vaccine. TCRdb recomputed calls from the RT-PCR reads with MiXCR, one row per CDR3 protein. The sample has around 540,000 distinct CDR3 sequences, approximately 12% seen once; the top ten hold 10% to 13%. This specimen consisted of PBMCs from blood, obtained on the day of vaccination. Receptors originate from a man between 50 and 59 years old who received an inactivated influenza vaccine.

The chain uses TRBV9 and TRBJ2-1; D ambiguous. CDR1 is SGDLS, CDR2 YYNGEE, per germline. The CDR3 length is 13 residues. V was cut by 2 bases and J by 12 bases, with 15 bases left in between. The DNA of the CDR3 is TGTGCCAGCAGCGTCCACTCAGATGTGGGGCAGTTCTTC. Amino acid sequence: CASSVHSDVGQFF.

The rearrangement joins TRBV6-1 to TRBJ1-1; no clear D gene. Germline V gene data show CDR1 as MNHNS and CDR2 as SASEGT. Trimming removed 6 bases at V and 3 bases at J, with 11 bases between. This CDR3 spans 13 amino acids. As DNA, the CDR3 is TGTGCCAGCAGAATGAACCGGGACACTGAAGCTTTCTTT. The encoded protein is CASRMNRDTEAFF.

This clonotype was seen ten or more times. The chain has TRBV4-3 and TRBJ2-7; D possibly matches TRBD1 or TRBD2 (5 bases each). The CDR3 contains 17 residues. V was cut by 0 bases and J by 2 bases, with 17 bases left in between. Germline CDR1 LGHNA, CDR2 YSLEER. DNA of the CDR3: TGCGCCAGCAGCCAAGAGTTTACGAGAGAGGGGACCTACGAGCAGTACTTC. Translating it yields CASSQEFTREGTYEQYF.

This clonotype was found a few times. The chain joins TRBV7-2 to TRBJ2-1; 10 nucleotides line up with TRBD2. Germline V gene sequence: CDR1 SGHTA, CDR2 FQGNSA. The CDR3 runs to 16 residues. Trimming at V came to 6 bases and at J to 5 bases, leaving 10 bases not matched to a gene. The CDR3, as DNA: TGTGCCAGCAGAAAAACGTTAAGCGGGGGGGACAATGAGCAGTTCTTC. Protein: CASRKTLSGGDNEQFF. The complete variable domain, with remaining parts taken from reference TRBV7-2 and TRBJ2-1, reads GAGVSQSPSNKVTEKGKDVELRCDPISGHTALYWYRQSLGQGLEFLIYFQGNSAPDKSGLPSDRFSAERTGGSVSTLTIQRTQQEDSAVYLCASRKTLSGGDNEQFFGPGTRLTVL.

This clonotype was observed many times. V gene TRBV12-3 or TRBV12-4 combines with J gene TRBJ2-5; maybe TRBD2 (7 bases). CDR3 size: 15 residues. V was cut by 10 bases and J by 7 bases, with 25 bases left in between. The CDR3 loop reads CATKGGATGGGTQYF. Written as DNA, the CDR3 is TGTGCCACAAAGGGGGGTGCGACGGGAGGAGGGACCCAGTACTTC.